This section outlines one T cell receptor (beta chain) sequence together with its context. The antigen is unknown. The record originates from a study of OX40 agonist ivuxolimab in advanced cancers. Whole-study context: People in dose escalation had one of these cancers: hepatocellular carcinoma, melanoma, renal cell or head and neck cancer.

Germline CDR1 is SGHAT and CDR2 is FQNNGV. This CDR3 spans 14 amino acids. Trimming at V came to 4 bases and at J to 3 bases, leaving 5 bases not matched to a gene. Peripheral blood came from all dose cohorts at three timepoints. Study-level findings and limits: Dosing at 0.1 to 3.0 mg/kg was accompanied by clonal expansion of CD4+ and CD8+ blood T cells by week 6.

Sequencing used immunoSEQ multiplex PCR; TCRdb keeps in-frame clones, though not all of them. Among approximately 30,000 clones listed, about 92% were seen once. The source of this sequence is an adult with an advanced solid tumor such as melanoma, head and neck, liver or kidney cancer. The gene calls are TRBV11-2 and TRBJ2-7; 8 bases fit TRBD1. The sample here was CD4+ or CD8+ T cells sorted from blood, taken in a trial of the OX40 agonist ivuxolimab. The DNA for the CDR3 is TGTGCCAGCAGCTGGGCAGGGGGCATCTACGAGCAGTACTTC. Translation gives CASSWAGGIYEQYF.